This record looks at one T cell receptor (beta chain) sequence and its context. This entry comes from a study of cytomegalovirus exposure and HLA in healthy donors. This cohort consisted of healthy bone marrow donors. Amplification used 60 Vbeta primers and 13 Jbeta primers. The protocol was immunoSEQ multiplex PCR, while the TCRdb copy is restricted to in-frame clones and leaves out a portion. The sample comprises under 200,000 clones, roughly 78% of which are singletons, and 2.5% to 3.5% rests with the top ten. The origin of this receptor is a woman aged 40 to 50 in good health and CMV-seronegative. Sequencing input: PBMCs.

CDR3 in DNA: TGTGCCAGCAGACCTTACAGGAGCTCCTATAATTCACCCCTCCACTTT. As protein: CASRPYRSSYNSPLHF. The J gene is TRBJ1-6, the V gene TRBV27, with TRBD1 as a possible D gene (5 bases). This CDR3 is 16 amino acids long. V was pared by 6 bases and J by 0 bases, with 12 bases between. Germline values: CDR1 MNHEY, CDR2 SMNVEV (reference sequence).